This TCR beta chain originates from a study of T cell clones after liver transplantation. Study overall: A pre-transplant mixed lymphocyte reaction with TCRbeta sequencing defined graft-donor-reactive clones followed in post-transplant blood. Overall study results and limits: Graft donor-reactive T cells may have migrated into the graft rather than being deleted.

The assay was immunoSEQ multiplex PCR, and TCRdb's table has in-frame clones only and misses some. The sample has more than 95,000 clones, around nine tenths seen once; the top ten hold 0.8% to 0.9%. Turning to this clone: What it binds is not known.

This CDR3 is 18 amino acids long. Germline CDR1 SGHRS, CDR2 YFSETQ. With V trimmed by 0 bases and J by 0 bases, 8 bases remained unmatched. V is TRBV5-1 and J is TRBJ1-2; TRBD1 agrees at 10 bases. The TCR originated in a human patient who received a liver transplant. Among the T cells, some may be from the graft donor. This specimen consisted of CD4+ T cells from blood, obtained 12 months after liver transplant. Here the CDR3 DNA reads TGCGCCAGCAGCTTGGGAGGGACAGGGGAGATCGCTAACTATGGCTACACCTTC. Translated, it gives CASSLGGTGEIANYGYTF.